This TCR beta chain was profiled in a study of identical twins. Study-wide points: Memory repertoires showed no such pattern, whereas abundant cord blood beta clonotypes carried fewer insertions. Twin pairs' shared out-of-frame alpha sequences were enriched in low generation probability.

This clonotype was recorded at least ten times. Its specificity is unknown. V dropped 6 bases and J dropped 0 bases, with 18 bases sitting between them. The CDR3 contains 16 residues. CDR1 is MDHEN and CDR2 is SYDVKM in the germline V gene. A universal primer site was created by template switching, with the cDNA bearing unique molecular identifiers. TCRdb called the 5' RACE reads again in MiXCR, with one record for every CDR3 protein. The table shows about 690,000 distinct CDR3 sequences, with around 5.7% occurring only once. J is TRBJ2-7 and V is TRBV28, with D perhaps TRBD1 (6 bases). What was sequenced was naive T cells sorted from blood. The receptor was isolated from a young man in good health. CDR3: CASRGQGTRGSYEQYV. The CDR3 nucleotides are TGTGCCAGCAGGGGACAAGGGACCCGGGGCTCCTACGAGCAGTACGTC.